This T cell receptor (beta chain) emerged from a study of blood T cell repertoires in COVID-19. The CDR3 is 16 amino acids. Germline lookup yields CDR1 SEHNR and CDR2 FQNEAQ (reference sequence). V dropped 1 base and J dropped 2; count of bases not matched to a gene: 6. In terms of age and location, participants ranged from roughly 18 to 90 years and lived in around 22 US areas. Clones were read by immunoSEQ multiplex PCR, and TCRdb kept only the in-frame ones, dropping some. The top ten hold approximately 9.1% of the sample, which has about 130,000 clones, about 80% seen once. The chain couples TRBV7-9 to TRBJ2-3; 7 nucleotides line up with TRBD2. This clonotype was obtained from a man in his fifties or sixties who had recovered from COVID-19. Material for sequencing was PBMCs or T cells enriched from blood (not recorded which). CDR3 residues: CASSLGLGGNTDTQYF. The CDR3, as DNA: TGTGCCAGCAGCTTAGGACTGGGGGGGAACACAGATACGCAGTATTTT.